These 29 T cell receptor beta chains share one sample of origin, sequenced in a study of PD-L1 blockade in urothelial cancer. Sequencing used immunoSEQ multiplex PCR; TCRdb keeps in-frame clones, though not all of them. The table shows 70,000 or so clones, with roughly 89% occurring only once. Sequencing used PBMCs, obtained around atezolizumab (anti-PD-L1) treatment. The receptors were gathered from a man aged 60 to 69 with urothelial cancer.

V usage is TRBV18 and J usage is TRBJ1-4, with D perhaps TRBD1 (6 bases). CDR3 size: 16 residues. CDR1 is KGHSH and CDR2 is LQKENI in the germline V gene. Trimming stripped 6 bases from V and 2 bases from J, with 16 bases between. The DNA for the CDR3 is TGTGCCAGCTCCAAAGCCGCAGGGGTCACTAATGAAAAACTGTTTTTT. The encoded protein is CASSKAAGVTNEKLFF.

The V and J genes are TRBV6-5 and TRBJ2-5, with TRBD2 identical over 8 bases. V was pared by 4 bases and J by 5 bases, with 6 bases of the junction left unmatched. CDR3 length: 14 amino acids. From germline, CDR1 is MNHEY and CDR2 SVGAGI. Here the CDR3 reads CASSSRVAGETQYF. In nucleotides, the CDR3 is TGTGCCAGCAGTTCCCGGGTAGCGGGGGAGACCCAGTACTTC.

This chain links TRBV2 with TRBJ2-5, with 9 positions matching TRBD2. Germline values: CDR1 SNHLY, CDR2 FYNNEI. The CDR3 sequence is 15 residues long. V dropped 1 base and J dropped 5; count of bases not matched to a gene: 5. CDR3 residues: CASSEDRGLAETQYF. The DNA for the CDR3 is TGTGCCAGCAGTGAAGACAGGGGACTAGCTGAGACCCAGTACTTC.

The CDR3 bases are TGTGCCAGCAGTGAAGCGGGAGCGGGCACCGGGGAGCTGTTTTTT. Amino acids: CASSEAGAGTGELFF. This chain joins TRBV2 and TRBJ2-2; tentative D call: TRBD2 (6 bases). This CDR3 region has 15 residues. Trimming shortened V by 0 bases and J by 4 bases, and 9 bases separated the two germline ends. Germline loops: CDR1 SNHLY, CDR2 FYNNEI.

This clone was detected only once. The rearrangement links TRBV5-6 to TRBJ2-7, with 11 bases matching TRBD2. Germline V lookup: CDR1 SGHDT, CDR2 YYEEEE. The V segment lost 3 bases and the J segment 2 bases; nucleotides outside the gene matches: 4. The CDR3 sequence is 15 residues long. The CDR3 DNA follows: TGTGCCAGCAGCTATGGGACTAGCGGAACCTACGAGCAGTACTTC. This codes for CASSYGTSGTYEQYF.

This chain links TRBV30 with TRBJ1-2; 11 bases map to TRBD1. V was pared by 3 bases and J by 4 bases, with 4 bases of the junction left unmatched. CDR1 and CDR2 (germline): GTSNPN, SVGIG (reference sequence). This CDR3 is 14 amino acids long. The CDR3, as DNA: TGTGCCTGGAGGAGGACAGGGGGCAGCTATGGCTACACCTTC. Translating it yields CAWRRTGGSYGYTF.

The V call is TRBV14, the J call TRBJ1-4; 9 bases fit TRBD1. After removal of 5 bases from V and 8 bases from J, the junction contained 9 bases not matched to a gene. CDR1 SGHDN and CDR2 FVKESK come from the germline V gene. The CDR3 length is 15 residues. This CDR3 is CASSVLQGAGEKLFF. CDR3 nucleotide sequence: TGTGCCAGCAGCGTCCTACAGGGGGCTGGCGAAAAACTGTTTTTT.

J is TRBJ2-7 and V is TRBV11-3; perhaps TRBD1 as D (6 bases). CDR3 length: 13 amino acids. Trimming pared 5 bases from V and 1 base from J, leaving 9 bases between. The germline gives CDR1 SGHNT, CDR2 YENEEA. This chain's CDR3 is CASSDQGSYEQYF. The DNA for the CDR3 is TGTGCCAGCAGCGACCAGGGGTCCTACGAGCAGTACTTC.

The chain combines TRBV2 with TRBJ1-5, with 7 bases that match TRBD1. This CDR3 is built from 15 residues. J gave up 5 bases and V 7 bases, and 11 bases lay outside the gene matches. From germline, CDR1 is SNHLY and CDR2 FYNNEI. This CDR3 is CASTAGTENHQPQHF. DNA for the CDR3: TGTGCCAGCACCGCCGGGACAGAAAACCATCAGCCCCAGCATTTT.

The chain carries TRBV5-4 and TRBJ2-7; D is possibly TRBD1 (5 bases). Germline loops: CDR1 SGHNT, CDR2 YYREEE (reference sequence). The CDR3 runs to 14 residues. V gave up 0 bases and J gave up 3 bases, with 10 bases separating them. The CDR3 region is CASSLGGRDYEQYF. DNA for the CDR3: TGTGCCAGCAGCTTGGGCGGCAGGGACTACGAGCAGTACTTC. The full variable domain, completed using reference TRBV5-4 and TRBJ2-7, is ETGVTQSPTHLIKTRGQQVTLRCSSQSGHNTVSWYQQALGQGPQFIFQYYREEENGRGNFPPRFSGLQFPNYSSELNVNALELDDSALYLCASSLGGRDYEQYFGPGTRLTVT.

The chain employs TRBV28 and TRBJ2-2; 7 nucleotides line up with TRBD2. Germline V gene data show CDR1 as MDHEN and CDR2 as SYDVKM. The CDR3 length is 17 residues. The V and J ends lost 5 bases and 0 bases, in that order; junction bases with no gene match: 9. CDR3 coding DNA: TGTGCCAGCAGTCCTCCCCCGCTAGCGGCGAACACCGGGGAGCTGTTTTTT. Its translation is CASSPPPLAANTGELFF.

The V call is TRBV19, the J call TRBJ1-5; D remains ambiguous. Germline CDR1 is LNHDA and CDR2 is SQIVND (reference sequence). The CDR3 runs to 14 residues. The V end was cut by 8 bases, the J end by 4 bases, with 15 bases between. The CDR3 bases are TGTGCCAGTGACGACCGGGGAGCGAATCAGCCCCAGCATTTT. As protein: CASDDRGANQPQHF.

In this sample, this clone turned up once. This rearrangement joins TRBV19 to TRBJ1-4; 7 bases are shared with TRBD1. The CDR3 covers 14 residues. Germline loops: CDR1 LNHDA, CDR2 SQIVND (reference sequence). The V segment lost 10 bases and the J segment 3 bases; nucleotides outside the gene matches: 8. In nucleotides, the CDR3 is TGTGCCACAGACAGGGATGGGGCTAATGAAAAACTGTTTTTT. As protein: CATDRDGANEKLFF. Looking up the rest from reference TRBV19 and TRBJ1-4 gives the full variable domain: DGGITQSPKYLFRKEGQNVTLSCEQNLNHDAMYWYRQDPGQGLRLIYYSQIVNDFQKGDIAEGYSVSREKKESFPLTVTSAQKNPTAFYLCATDRDGANEKLFFGSGTQLSVL.

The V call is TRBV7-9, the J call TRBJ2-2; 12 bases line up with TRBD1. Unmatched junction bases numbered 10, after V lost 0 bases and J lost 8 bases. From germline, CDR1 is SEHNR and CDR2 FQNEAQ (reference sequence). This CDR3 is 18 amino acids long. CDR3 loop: CASSLAGQGAILSGELFF. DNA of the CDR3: TGTGCCAGCAGCTTAGCGGGACAGGGGGCGATCCTTTCGGGGGAGCTGTTTTTT.

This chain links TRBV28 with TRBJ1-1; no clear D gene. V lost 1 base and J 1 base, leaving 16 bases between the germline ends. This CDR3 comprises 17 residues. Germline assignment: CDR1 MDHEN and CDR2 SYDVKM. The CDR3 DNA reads TGTGCCAGCAGTTTATACGTTTGGGAGGCGGCGAACACTGAAGCTTTCTTT. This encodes CASSLYVWEAANTEAFF.

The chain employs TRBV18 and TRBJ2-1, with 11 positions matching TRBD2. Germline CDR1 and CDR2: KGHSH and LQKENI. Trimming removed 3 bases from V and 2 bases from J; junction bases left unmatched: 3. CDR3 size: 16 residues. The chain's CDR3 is CASSPASGRPYNEQFF. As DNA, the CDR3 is TGTGCCAGCTCACCGGCTAGCGGGAGGCCCTACAATGAGCAGTTCTTC.

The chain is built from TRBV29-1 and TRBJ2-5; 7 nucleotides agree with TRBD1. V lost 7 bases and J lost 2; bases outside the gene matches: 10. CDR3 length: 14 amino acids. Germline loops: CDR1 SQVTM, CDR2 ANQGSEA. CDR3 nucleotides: TGCAGCGCCCGTCACAGGGGACGGCAAGAGACCCAGTACTTC. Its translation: CSARHRGRQETQYF.

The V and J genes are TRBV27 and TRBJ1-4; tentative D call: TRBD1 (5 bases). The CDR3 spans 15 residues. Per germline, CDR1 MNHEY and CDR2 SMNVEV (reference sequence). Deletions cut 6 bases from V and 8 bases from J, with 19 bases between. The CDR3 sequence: CASSLRGGGYEKLFF. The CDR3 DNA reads TGTGCCAGCAGCCTCCGGGGTGGGGGGTACGAAAAACTGTTTTTT.

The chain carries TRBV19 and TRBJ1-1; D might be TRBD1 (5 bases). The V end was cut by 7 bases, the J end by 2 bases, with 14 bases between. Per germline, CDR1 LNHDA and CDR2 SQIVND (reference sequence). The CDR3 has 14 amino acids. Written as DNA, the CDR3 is TGTGCCAGTACCAGGGAACAGCTCAACACTGAAGCTTTCTTT. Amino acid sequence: CASTREQLNTEAFF.

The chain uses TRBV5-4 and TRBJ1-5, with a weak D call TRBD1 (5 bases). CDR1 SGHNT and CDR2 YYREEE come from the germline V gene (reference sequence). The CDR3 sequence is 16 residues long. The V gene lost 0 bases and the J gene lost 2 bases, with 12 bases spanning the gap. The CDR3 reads CASSLGGGGGNQPQHF. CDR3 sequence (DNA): TGTGCCAGCAGCTTGGGGGGCGGTGGGGGCAATCAGCCCCAGCATTTT.

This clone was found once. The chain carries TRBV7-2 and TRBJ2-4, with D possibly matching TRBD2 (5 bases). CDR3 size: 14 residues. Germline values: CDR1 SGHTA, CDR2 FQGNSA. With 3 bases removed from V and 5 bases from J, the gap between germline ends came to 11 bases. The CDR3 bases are TGTGCCAGCAGCTTGACTACGGACGAAAACATTCAGTACTTC. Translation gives CASSLTTDENIQYF.

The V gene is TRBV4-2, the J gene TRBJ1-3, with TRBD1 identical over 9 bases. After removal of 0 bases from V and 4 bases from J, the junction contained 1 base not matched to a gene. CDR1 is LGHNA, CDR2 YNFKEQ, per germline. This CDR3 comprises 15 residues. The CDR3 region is CASSQDGQGGNTIYF. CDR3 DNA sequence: TGTGCCAGCAGCCAAGATGGACAGGGGGGAAACACCATATATTTT.

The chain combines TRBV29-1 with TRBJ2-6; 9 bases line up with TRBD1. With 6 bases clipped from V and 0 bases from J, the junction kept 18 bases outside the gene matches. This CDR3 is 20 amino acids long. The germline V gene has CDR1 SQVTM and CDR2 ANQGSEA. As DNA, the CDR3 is TGCAGCGTGAAAAAACGGAGGGACAGGGAGGGGCTCTCTGGGGCCAACGTCCTGACTTTC. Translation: CSVKKRRDREGLSGANVLTF.

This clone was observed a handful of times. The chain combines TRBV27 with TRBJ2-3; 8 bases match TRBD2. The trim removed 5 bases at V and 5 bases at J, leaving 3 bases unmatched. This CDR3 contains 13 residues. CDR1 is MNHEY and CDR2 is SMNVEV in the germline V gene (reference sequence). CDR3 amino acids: CASSRGLGDTQYF. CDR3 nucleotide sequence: TGTGCCAGCAGTAGGGGACTAGGAGATACGCAGTATTTT.

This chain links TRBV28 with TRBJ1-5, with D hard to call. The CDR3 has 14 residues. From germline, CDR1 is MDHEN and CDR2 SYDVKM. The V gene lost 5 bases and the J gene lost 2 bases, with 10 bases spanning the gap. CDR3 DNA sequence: TGTGCCAGCAGTGCGGAAATGCGCAATCAGCCCCAGCATTTT. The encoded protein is CASSAEMRNQPQHF.

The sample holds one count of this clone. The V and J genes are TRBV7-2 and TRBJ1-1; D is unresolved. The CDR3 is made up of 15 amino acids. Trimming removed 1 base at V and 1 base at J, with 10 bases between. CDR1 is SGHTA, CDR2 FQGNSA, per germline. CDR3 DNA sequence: TGTGCCAGCAGCTTAGATTCTCTGGCGAACACTGAAGCTTTCTTT. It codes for CASSLDSLANTEAFF. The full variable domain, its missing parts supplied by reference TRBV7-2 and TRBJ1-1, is GAGVSQSPSNKVTEKGKDVELRCDPISGHTALYWYRQSLGQGLEFLIYFQGNSAPDKSGLPSDRFSAERTGGSVSTLTIQRTQQEDSAVYLCASSLDSLANTEAFFGQGTRLTVV.

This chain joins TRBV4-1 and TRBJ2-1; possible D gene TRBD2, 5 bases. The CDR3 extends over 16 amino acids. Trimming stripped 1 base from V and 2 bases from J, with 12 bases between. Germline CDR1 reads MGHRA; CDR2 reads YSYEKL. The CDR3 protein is CASSQGRSEPYNEQFF. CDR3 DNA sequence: TGCGCCAGCAGCCAAGGACGTAGCGAACCCTACAATGAGCAGTTCTTC.

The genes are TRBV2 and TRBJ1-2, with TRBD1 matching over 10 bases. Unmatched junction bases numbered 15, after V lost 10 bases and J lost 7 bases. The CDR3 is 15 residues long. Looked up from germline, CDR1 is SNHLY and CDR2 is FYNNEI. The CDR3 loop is CATKRRQGAEGGYTF. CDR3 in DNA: TGTGCCACTAAGCGAAGACAGGGGGCCGAGGGTGGCTACACCTTC.

CDR3 amino acids: CASSYSGTSGGYEQYF. CDR3 DNA sequence: TGCGCCAGCAGCTATTCCGGGACTAGCGGGGGGTACGAGCAGTACTTC. The rearrangement uses TRBV5-1 and TRBJ2-7; the match to TRBD2 covers 15 bases. The CDR3 is 16 amino acids. CDR1 is SGHRS and CDR2 is YFSETQ in the germline V gene. V lost 3 bases and J lost 4; bases outside the gene matches: 5.